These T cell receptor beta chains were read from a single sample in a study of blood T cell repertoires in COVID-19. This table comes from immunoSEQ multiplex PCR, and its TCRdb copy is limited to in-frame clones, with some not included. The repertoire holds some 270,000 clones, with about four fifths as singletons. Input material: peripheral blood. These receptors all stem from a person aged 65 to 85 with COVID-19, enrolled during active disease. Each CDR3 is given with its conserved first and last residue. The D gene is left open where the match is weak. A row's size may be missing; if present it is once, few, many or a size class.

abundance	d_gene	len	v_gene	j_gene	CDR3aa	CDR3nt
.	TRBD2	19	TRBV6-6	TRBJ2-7	CASSPLAGGGEGVPYEQYF	TGTGCCAGCAGTCCGCTAGCGGGAGGAGGTGAGGGGGTTCCCTACGAGCAGTACTTC
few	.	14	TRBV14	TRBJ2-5	CASSQAGLWETQYF	TGTGCCAGCAGCCAGGCGGGGCTATGGGAGACCCAGTACTTC
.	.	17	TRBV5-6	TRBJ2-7	CASSTPGIGTVSYEQYF	TGTGCCAGCAGCACGCCCGGGATCGGAACAGTATCCTACGAGCAGTACTTC
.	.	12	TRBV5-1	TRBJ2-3	CASSQGSDTQYF	TGCGCCAGCAGTCAGGGGTCTGATACGCAGTATTTT
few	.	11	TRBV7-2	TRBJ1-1	CASSVNTEAFF	TGTGCCAGCAGCGTAAACACTGAAGCTTTCTTT
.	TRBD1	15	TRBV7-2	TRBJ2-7	CASSLTRGQGYEQYF	TGTGCCAGCAGCCTAACCAGGGGACAGGGCTACGAGCAGTACTTC
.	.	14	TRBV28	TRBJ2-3	CASSLYRAIDTQYF	TGTGCCAGCAGTTTATACAGGGCCATAGATACGCAGTATTTT
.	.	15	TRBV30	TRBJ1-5	CAWMGGLVGNQPQHF	TGTGCCTGGATGGGGGGGCTAGTCGGCAATCAGCCCCAGCATTTT
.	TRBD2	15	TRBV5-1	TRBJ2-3	CASSLAGGPTDTQYF	TGCGCCAGCAGCTTGGCGGGAGGACCCACAGATACGCAGTATTTT
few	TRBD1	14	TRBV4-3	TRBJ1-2	CASSQDHRGEGYTF	TGCGCCAGCAGCCAAGACCACAGGGGGGAAGGCTACACCTTC
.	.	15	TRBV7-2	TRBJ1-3	CASSQQSGVGNTIYF	TGTGCCAGCAGCCAGCAGTCAGGGGTTGGAAACACCATATATTTT
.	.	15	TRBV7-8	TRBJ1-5	CASSPGHGRRQPQHF	TGTGCCAGCAGCCCGGGACACGGGCGGCGCCAGCCCCAGCATTTT
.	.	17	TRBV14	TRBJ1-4	CASSPWARGQNNEKLFF	TGTGCCAGCAGCCCGTGGGCTCGAGGACAGAATAATGAAAAACTGTTTTTT
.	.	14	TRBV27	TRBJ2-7	CASKARAYSYEQYF	TGTGCCAGCAAGGCCAGGGCGTACTCCTACGAGCAGTACTTC
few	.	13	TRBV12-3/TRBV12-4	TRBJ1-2	CASSSQTRGGYTF	TGTGCCAGCAGTTCCCAGACCCGGGGAGGCTACACCTTC
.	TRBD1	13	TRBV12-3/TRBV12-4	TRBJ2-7	CASSADRVNEQYF	TGTGCCAGCAGTGCCGACAGGGTCAACGAGCAGTACTTC
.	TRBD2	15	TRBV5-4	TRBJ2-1	CASSLPSGGLGEQFF	TGTGCCAGCAGCTTGCCTAGCGGGGGTTTGGGTGAGCAGTTCTTC
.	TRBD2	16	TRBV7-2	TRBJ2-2	CASSLPSGRSTGELFF	TGTGCCAGCAGCTTACCTAGCGGGAGAAGCACCGGGGAGCTGTTTTTT
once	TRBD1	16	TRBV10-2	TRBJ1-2	CASSEWGDSRGGGYTF	TGCGCCAGCAGTGAGTGGGGGGACAGCCGTGGGGGCGGCTACACCTTC
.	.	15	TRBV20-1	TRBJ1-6	CSASSFGEANSPLHF	TGCAGTGCTAGTAGCTTTGGGGAGGCAAATTCACCCCTCCACTTT
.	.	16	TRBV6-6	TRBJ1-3	CASSYSGAGLGNTIYF	TGTGCCAGCAGTTACTCGGGTGCAGGGCTAGGAAACACCATATATTTT
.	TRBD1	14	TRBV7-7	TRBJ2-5	CASSPDRGRETQYF	TGTGCCAGCAGCCCGGACAGGGGAAGAGAGACCCAGTACTTC
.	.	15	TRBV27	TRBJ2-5	CASSPQQGRQETQYF	TGTGCCAGCAGTCCCCAACAGGGCCGGCAAGAGACCCAGTACTTC
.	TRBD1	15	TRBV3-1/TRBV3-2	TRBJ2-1	CASSPRQGADNEQFF	TGTGCCAGCAGCCCCAGACAGGGGGCGGACAATGAGCAGTTCTTC
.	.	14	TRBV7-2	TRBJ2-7	CASSLGPGSYEQYF	TGTGCCAGCAGCCTAGGGCCGGGCTCCTACGAGCAGTACTTC
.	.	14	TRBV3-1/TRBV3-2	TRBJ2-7	CASSQTGSSYEQYF	TGTGCCAGCAGCCAAACAGGGAGCTCCTACGAGCAGTACTTC
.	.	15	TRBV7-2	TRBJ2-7	CASRLNPSGAYEQYF	TGTGCCAGCAGACTCAATCCCTCAGGGGCCTACGAGCAGTACTTC
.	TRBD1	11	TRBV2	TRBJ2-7	CASRQGYEQYF	TGTGCCAGCCGACAGGGATACGAGCAGTACTTC
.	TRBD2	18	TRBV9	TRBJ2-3	CASSARPGLAGGTDTQYF	TGTGCCAGCAGCGCCCGTCCGGGACTAGCGGGGGGAACAGATACGCAGTATTTT
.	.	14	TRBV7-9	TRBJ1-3	CASSFEGSGNTIYF	TGTGCCAGCAGCTTCGAGGGTTCTGGAAACACCATATATTTT
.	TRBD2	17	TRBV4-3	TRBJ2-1	CASSQDGSAGGGNEQFF	TGCGCCAGCAGCCAAGATGGGAGTGCGGGGGGGGGCAATGAGCAGTTCTTC